This is a list of T cell receptor beta chains from one sample in a study of blood T cells in healthy people across ages. TCRdb reprocessed the 5' RACE reads via MiXCR and lists one record per CDR3 protein. The table records under 850,000 distinct CDR3 sequences, about 34% of them present only once. The sequenced material came from blood. The receptors come from a young man in good health. Both conserved end residues are part of each CDR3. D genes are given only for firm matches. Clone size, where shown, is once, few, many, or a class for clones that have expanded.

>few|TRBJ1-2|TRBV5-5|TRBD1
CASSLDWTGNPNYGYTF
TGTGCCAGCAGCCTAGACTGGACAGGGAACCCTAACTATGGCTACACCTTC
>-|TRBJ1-5|TRBV20-1|-
CSARGGAGNSNQPQHF
TGCAGTGCTAGGGGGGGGGCAGGGAATAGCAATCAGCCCCAGCATTTT
>-|TRBJ2-3|TRBV19|TRBD2
CASSILPGGAADTQYF
TGTGCCAGTAGTATACTTCCCGGGGGGGCCGCAGATACGCAGTATTTT
>-|TRBJ1-1|TRBV12-3/TRBV12-4|-
CASSFLQRQNTEAFF
TGTGCCAGCAGTTTCCTCCAACGACAGAACACTGAAGCTTTCTTT
>-|TRBJ1-1|TRBV4-3|-
CASTKGGANTEAFF
TGCGCCAGCACCAAAGGTGGGGCGAACACTGAAGCTTTCTTT
>-|TRBJ1-4|TRBV2|-
CASSRGRDEKLFF
TGTGCCAGCAGTCGGGGGAGGGATGAAAAACTGTTTTTT
>once|TRBJ2-5|TRBV28|TRBD2
CASRTSGRLGEQYF
TGTGCCAGCAGAACTAGCGGGAGATTGGGAGAGCAGTACTTC
>-|TRBJ2-1|TRBV7-3|TRBD2
CASSLSSGGTDNEQFF
TGTGCCAGCAGCTTATCTAGCGGGGGGACCGACAATGAGCAGTTCTTC
>few|TRBJ2-5|TRBV7-3|-
CASSSSPTDWETQYF
TGTGCCAGCAGCTCATCCCCGACGGATTGGGAGACCCAGTACTTC
>few|TRBJ1-2|TRBV4-3|-
CASSQATKPGHPQDYGYTF
TGCGCCAGCAGCCAAGCAACCAAACCGGGACATCCGCAGGACTATGGCTACACCTTC
>-|TRBJ1-1|TRBV20-1|-
CSARAGTRGSGTEAFF
TGCAGTGCTAGAGCCGGAACCCGGGGCTCAGGAACTGAAGCTTTCTTT
>-|TRBJ1-2|TRBV25-1|-
CASSEGLVGGYTF
TGTGCCAGCAGTGAAGGGCTGGTAGGCGGCTACACCTTC
>-|TRBJ2-2|TRBV25-1|TRBD1
CASSEYWDRGRTGELFF
TGTGCCAGCAGTGAATATTGGGACAGGGGAAGGACCGGGGAGCTGTTTTTT
>many|TRBJ2-7|TRBV4-2|TRBD2
CASSQDTSGTVSQYF
TGTGCCAGCAGCCAAGATACTAGCGGGACGGTGTCCCAGTACTTC
>-|TRBJ1-3|TRBV12-3/TRBV12-4|-
CASSFDPGTSGNTIYF
TGTGCCAGCAGTTTCGATCCAGGAACCTCTGGAAACACCATATATTTT